This TCR beta chain was profiled in a study of cytomegalovirus exposure and HLA in healthy donors. Study as a whole: The study placed approximately 78% of its roughly 430 genotyped donors in the Caucasian-associated ancestry cluster.

Amplification used 60 Vbeta primers and 13 Jbeta primers. Here immunoSEQ multiplex PCR was the method, and the copy in TCRdb shows in-frame clones only, minus some. The data show under 200,000 clones, approximately 71% seen once. This clone was picked up a small number of times. CDR3 length: 12 amino acids. Germline assignment: CDR1 SEHNR and CDR2 FQNEAQ (reference sequence). V lost 3 bases and J 8 bases, leaving 10 bases between the germline ends. The sample comprised PBMCs. The clonotype comes from a girl aged 10-17 years in good health and CMV-seronegative. The chain combines TRBV7-9 with TRBJ1-2; TRBD1 might be the D (5 bases). The DNA for the CDR3 is TGTGCCAGCAGCTTGGGGGAGGTGGGCTACACCTTC. It translates to CASSLGEVGYTF. Based on the CDR3 plus reference TRBV7-9 and TRBJ1-2, the full variable domain is DTGVSQNPRHKITKRGQNVTFRCDPISEHNRLYWYRQTLGQGPEFLTYFQNEAQLEKSRLLSDRFSAERPKGSFSTLEIQRTEQGDSAMYLCASSLGEVGYTFGSGTRLTVV.